A single sample gave rise to the 9 T cell receptor beta chains below, sequenced in a study of early T cells in non-severe SARS-CoV-2 infection. From the 5' RACE reads, TCRdb called clonotypes with MiXCR, one entry per CDR3 protein. Here the sample spans about 35,000 distinct CDR3 sequences, around 7% being singletons. What was sequenced was whole blood. Receptor source: an adult who was a healthcare worker with PCR-confirmed SARS-CoV-2 infection or an uninfected control (not recorded which).

This clonotype has ten or more counts. The chain has TRBV28 and TRBJ1-1, with TRBD1 as a possible D gene (6 bases). V was cut by 6 bases and J by 5 bases, with 10 bases left in between. This CDR3 comprises 12 residues. In germline, CDR1 is MDHEN, CDR2 SYDVKM. DNA for the CDR3: TGTGCCAGCAGGGGTCAGGGGACTGAAGCTTTCTTT. This encodes CASRGQGTEAFF.

This clonotype was counted between two and nine times. V gene TRBV2 combines with J gene TRBJ1-2; D gene unclear. Germline V gives CDR1 SNHLY, CDR2 FYNNEI. This CDR3 is 12 amino acids long. The V gene lost 1 base and the J gene lost 7 bases, with 7 bases spanning the gap. DNA for the CDR3: TGTGCCAGCAGTGAAGGGGTCCCTGGCTACACCTTC. Its protein product is CASSEGVPGYTF.

At least ten counts were recorded for this clonotype. The chain combines TRBV9 with TRBJ1-2; D is possibly TRBD1 (6 bases). The V and J ends lost 2 bases and 6 bases respectively, with 17 bases between them. This CDR3 is 15 amino acids long. Germline V lookup: CDR1 SGDLS, CDR2 YYNGEE. CDR3 loop: CASSVWGAPRDGYTF. The CDR3, as DNA: TGTGCCAGCAGCGTGTGGGGGGCGCCGAGAGATGGCTACACCTTC.

This clonotype was counted ten times or more. This chain connects TRBV11-2 to TRBJ2-7; D possibly corresponds to TRBD2 (5 bases). There are 14 residues in the CDR3. Trimming removed 5 bases at V and 5 bases at J, with 16 bases between. CDR1 and CDR2 (germline): SGHAT, FQNNGV. CDR3 in DNA: TGTGCCAGCAGCCTGGGTGAGGGAAACCACGAGCAGTACTTC. Translation: CASSLGEGNHEQYF.

Many counts were recorded for this clonotype. CDR3 nucleotide sequence: TGTGCCAGCAGTAAGGGGGGACCTGGAGCCTACGAGCAGTACTTC. Its translation is CASSKGGPGAYEQYF. V and J are TRBV6-5 and TRBJ2-7; D possibly uses TRBD1 or TRBD2 (6 bases each). Germline CDR1 is MNHEY and CDR2 is SVGAGI. Trimming took 5 bases from V and 2 from J, leaving 16 bases between them. CDR3 length: 15 amino acids.

By sample share, this clonotype is medium-sized. The chain joins TRBV4-2 to TRBJ1-4, with D unclear. CDR1 is LGHNA, CDR2 YNFKEQ, per germline. V lost 0 bases to trimming and J lost 10 bases, with 12 bases between them. The CDR3 length is 14 residues. CDR3 bases: TGTGCCAGCAGCCAAGACCGGATCGGGAGAAAACTGTTTTTT. Amino acid sequence: CASSQDRIGRKLFF.

This clonotype was detected ten times or more. This rearrangement joins TRBV28 to TRBJ1-1, with D perhaps TRBD1 (5 bases). Germline-derived CDR1 and CDR2 are MDHEN and SYDVKM. V was trimmed by 4 bases and J by 1 base, leaving 16 bases between them. CDR3 length: 16 residues. The chain's CDR3 is CASSSTGTHKNTEAFF. In nucleotides, the CDR3 is TGTGCCAGCAGTTCAACCGGGACTCACAAGAACACTGAAGCTTTCTTT.

Only a few counts were recorded for this clonotype. CDR3 sequence (DNA): TGTGCCAGCAGCTTAGAATCGGCGGGAGGCGGCGAGACCCAGTACTTC. It encodes CASSLESAGGGETQYF. The V and J genes are TRBV11-2 and TRBJ2-5, with 8 bases that match TRBD2. V was pared by 0 bases and J by 5 bases, with 8 bases of the junction left unmatched. The V gene's germline CDR1 is SGHAT and CDR2 FQNNGV. The length of the CDR3 is 16 residues.

This clonotype was seen repeatedly, ten times or more. The genes are TRBV2 and TRBJ2-7, with D hard to call. Trimming took off 7 bases at V and 1 base at J, with 11 bases between the two ends. The CDR3 length is 13 residues. CDR1 is SNHLY and CDR2 is FYNNEI in the germline V gene. CDR3 loop: CASTQAASYEQYF. In DNA form, the CDR3 reads TGTGCCAGCACACAAGCCGCGTCCTACGAGCAGTACTTC.